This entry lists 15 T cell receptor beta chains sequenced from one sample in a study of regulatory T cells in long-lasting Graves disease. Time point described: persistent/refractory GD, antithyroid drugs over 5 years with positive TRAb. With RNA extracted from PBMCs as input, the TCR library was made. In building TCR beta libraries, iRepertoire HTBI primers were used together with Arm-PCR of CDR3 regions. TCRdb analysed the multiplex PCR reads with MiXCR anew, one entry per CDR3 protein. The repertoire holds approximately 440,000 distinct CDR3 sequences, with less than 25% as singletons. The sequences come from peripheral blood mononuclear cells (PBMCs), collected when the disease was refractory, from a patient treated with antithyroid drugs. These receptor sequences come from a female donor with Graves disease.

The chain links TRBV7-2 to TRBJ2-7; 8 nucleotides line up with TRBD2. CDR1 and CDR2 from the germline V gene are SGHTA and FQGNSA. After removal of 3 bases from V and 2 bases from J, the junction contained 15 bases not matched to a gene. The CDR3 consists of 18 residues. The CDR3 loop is CASSFLHRGGALTYEQYF. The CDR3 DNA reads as TGTGCCAGCAGCTTCCTCCACCGGGGGGGAGCCCTTACCTACGAGCAGTACTTC. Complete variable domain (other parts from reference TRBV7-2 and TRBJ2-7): GAGVSQSPSNKVTEKGKDVELRCDPISGHTALYWYRQSLGQGLEFLIYFQGNSAPDKSGLPSDRFSAERTGGSVSTLTIQRTQQEDSAVYLCASSFLHRGGALTYEQYFGPGTRLTVT.

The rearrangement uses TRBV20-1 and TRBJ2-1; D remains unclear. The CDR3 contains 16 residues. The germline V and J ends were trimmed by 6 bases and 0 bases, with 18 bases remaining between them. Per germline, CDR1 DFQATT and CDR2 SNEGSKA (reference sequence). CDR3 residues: CSARKGRVISYNEQFF. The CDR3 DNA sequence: TGCAGTGCCAGAAAGGGCCGGGTGATCTCCTACAATGAGCAGTTCTTC.

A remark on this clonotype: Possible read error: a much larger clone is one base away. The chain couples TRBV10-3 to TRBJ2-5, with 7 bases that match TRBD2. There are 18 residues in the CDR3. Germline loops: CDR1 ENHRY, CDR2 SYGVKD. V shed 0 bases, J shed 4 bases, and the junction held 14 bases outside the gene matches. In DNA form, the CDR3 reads TGTGCCATCAGTGAGTCGAGGGTACTAGCGAGATACCGAGAGACCCAGTACTTC. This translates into CAISESRVLARYRETQYF.

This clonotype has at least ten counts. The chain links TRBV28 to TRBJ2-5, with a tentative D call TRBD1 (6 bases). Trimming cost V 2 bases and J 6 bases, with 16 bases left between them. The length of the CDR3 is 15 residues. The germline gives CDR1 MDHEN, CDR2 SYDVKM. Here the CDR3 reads CASSLGSVDRKTQYF. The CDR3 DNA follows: TGTGCCAGCAGTTTAGGTTCGGTGGACAGAAAGACCCAGTACTTC.

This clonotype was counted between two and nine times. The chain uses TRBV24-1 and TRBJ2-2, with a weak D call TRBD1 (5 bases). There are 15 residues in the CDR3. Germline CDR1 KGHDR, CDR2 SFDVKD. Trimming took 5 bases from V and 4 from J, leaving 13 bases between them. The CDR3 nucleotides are TGTGCCACCAGTGGAACCAGGGTTGCCACCGGGGAGCTGTTTTTT. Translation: CATSGTRVATGELFF.

CDR3 region: CSATGTSEAFF. Written as DNA, the CDR3 is TGCAGTGCTACCGGGACCTCTGAAGCTTTCTTT. The rearrangement links TRBV20-1 to TRBJ1-1; tentative D call: TRBD1 (5 bases). V lost 4 bases, J lost 6 bases, and 9 bases lay in between. The CDR3 loop spans 11 amino acids. In germline, CDR1 is DFQATT, CDR2 SNEGSKA (reference sequence).

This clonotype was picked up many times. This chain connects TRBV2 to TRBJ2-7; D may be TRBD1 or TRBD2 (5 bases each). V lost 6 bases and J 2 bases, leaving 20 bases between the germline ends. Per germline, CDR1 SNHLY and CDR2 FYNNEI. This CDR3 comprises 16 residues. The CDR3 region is CASRIDPTGATYEQYF. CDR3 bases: TGTGCCAGCAGGATTGACCCTACCGGGGCGACCTACGAGCAGTACTTC. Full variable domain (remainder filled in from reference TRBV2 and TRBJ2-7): EPEVTQTPSHQVTQMGQEVILRCVPISNHLYFYWYRQILGQKVEFLVSFYNNEISEKSEIFDDQFSVERPDGSNFTLKIRSTKLEDSAMYFCASRIDPTGATYEQYFGPGTRLTVT.

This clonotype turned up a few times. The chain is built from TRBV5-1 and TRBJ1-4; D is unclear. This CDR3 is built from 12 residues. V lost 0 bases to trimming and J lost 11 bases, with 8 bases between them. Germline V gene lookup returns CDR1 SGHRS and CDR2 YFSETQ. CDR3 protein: CASSLDLQKLFF. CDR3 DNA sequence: TGCGCCAGCAGCTTGGACCTTCAGAAACTGTTTTTT.

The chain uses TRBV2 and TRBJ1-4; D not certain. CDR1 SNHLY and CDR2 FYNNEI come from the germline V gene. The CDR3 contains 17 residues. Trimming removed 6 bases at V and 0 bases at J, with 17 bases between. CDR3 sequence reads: CASSLEAGIPTNEKLFF. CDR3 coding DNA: TGTGCCAGCAGCTTGGAAGCGGGGATTCCAACTAATGAAAAACTGTTTTTT. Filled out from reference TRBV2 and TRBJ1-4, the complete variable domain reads EPEVTQTPSHQVTQMGQEVILRCVPISNHLYFYWYRQILGQKVEFLVSFYNNEISEKSEIFDDQFSVERPDGSNFTLKIRSTKLEDSAMYFCASSLEAGIPTNEKLFFGSGTQLSVL.

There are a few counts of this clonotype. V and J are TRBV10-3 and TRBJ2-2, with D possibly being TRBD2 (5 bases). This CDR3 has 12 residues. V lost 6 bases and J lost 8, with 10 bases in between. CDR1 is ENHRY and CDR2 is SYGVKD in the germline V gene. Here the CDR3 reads CAIRSGLGELFF. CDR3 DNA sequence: TGTGCCATCAGGTCGGGATTAGGGGAGCTGTTTTTT.

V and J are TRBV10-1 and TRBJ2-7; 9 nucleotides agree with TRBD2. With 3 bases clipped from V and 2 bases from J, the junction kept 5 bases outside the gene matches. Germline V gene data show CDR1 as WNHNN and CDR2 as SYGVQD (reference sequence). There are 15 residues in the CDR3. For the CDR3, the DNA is TGCGCCAGCAGTGAAAAGGCTAGCGGGGCCTACGAGCAGTACTTC. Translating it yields CASSEKASGAYEQYF.

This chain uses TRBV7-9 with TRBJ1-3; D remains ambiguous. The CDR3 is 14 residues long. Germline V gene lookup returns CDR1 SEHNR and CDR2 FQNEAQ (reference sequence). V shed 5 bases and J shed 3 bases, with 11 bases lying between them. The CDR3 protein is CASSPDTGGNTIYF. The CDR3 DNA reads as TGTGCCAGCAGCCCCGACACGGGTGGAAACACCATATATTTT. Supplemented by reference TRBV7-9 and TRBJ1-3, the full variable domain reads DTGVSQNPRHKITKRGQNVTFRCDPISEHNRLYWYRQTLGQGPEFLTYFQNEAQLEKSRLLSDRFSAERPKGSFSTLEIQRTEQGDSAMYLCASSPDTGGNTIYFGEGSWLTVV.

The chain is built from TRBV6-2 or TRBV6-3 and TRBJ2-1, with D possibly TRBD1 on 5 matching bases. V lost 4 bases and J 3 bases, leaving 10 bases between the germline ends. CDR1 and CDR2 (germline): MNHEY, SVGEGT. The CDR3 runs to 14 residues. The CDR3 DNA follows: TGTGCCAGCAGTTTAGCAGGGATCTACAATGAGCAGTTCTTC. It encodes CASSLAGIYNEQFF.

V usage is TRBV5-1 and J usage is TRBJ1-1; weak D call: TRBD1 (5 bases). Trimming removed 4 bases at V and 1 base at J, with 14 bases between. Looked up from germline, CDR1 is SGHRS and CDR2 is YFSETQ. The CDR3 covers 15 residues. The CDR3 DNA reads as TGCGCCAGCAGCAGGTCCCAGGGTGCGAACACTGAAGCTTTCTTT. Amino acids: CASSRSQGANTEAFF.

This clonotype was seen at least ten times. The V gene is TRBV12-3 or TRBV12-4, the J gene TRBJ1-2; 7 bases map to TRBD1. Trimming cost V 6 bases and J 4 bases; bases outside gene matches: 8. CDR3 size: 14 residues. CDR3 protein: CASRFTGVGYGYTF. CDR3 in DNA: TGTGCCAGCAGGTTCACAGGGGTCGGCTATGGCTACACCTTC.